This T cell receptor beta chain was profiled in a study of blood T cell repertoires in COVID-19. About the study: Acute-phase and convalescent COVID-19 samples originated in the United States, Italy and Spain.

This CDR3 has 15 amino acids. Germline V gene data show CDR1 as MNHEY and CDR2 as SVGAGI. The V end lost 8 bases, the J end lost 1 base, and 17 bases lay between the germline ends. Data came from immunoSEQ multiplex PCR; TCRdb stores just in-frame clones and leaves some out. The data show some 120,000 clones, around four fifths seen once. Sequencing was done on a sample of peripheral blood. The J gene is TRBJ2-5, the V gene TRBV6-5; a weak D match, TRBD2 (5 bases). The clonotype was recovered from a human donor in a cohort sampled during active COVID-19. CDR3 loop: CASARESGFQETQYF. CDR3 DNA: TGTGCCAGCGCCCGGGAAAGCGGCTTCCAAGAGACCCAGTACTTC.